These 3 T cell receptor beta chains share one sample of origin, sequenced in a study of metastatic and nonmetastatic thyroid tumors. TCRdb reassembled clones from the PCR reads with MiXCR. The table records about 13,000 clones, approximately 20% of them present only once. Every patient underwent thyroid surgery untreated. The sequencing input was adjacent normal tissue. Source of these receptors: a female donor with papillary thyroid cancer or a benign thyroid nodule (not recorded which). Some clones in this sample may be carry-over from other donors' samples.

This rearrangement joins TRBV5-1 to TRBJ1-1; D is undetermined. Germline V gene lookup returns CDR1 SGHRS and CDR2 YFSETQ. CDR3 length: 13 residues. Trimming pared 3 bases from V and 3 bases from J, leaving 9 bases between. The CDR3 DNA follows: TGCGCCAGCAGCTCGCGTTGGTACACTGAAGCTTTCTTT. Its protein product is CASSSRWYTEAFF.

The rearrangement links TRBV24-1 to TRBJ2-1, with TRBD2 identical over 9 bases. The CDR3 sequence is 15 residues long. Germline V CDR1 and CDR2: KGHDR, SFDVKD. Trimming removed 3 bases from V and 8 bases from J; junction bases left unmatched: 7. This CDR3 reads CATSDRSGRIYEQFF. The CDR3 region has the DNA TGTGCCACCAGTGATCGTAGCGGGAGAATCTATGAGCAGTTCTTC.

This clone turned up a few times. The chain links TRBV6-2 or TRBV6-3 to TRBJ2-2; 9 bases fit TRBD2. This CDR3 has 15 amino acids. Trimming removed 6 bases from V and 0 bases from J; junction bases left unmatched: 2. Per germline, CDR1 MNHEY and CDR2 SVGEGT. CDR3 nucleotides: TGTGCCAGCAGGCTAGCGGGATCGAACACCGGGGAGCTGTTTTTT. Encoded protein: CASRLAGSNTGELFF.